These T cell receptor beta chains were read from a single sample in a study of cytomegalovirus exposure and HLA in healthy donors. Generated by immunoSEQ multiplex PCR, the TCRdb table keeps only in-frame clones and is missing some. The sample shows 130,000 to 150,000 clones, approximately 78% of them seen only once. The material sequenced was PBMCs. Receptors were obtained from a woman between 18 and 29 years old in good health and CMV-seropositive. Each CDR3 is given with its conserved first and last residue. A D gene is named only where the DNA matches it firmly. Clone size is stated in some rows and not others, as once, few, many or a class when expanded.

TRBV30,-,TRBJ1-1,13,-,TGTGCCTGGAGTGTACAGCAACCCACTGAAGCTTTCTTT,CAWSVQQPTEAFF
TRBV7-9,TRBD1,TRBJ2-7,16,-,TGTGCCAGCAGCTTAGCTCCCGGGACAGAATCCTACGAGCAGTACTTC,CASSLAPGTESYEQYF
TRBV5-1,-,TRBJ2-7,14,-,TGCGCCAGCAGCTATGACGGACTCTCCTACGAGCAGTACTTC,CASSYDGLSYEQYF
TRBV6-1,-,TRBJ1-1,13,-,TGTGCCAGCAGTTTGGAGGGGAACACTGAAGCTTTCTTT,CASSLEGNTEAFF
TRBV14,-,TRBJ2-3,14,-,TGTGCCAGCAGCCAACTAGCGTCATCAGATACGCAGTATTTT,CASSQLASSDTQYF
TRBV28,-,TRBJ1-2,11,-,TGTGCCAGCAGTCCACTCTATGGCTACACCTTC,CASSPLYGYTF
TRBV7-2,-,TRBJ1-5,16,-,TGTGCCAGCAGCTTGCGGGGGCGGACGAGCAATCAGCCCCAGCATTTT,CASSLRGRTSNQPQHF
TRBV9,-,TRBJ1-3,14,few,TGTGCCAGCAGCCGGACAGACGGGGGAAACACCATATATTTT,CASSRTDGGNTIYF
TRBV9,-,TRBJ2-3,13,-,TGTGCCAGCAGCTTGCGGCCGATAGATACGCAGTATTTT,CASSLRPIDTQYF
TRBV6-5,-,TRBJ1-2,16,-,TGTGCCAGCAGTTACTCACCGCCGGGGGTAGAGAATGGCTACACCTTC,CASSYSPPGVENGYTF
TRBV7-9,TRBD1,TRBJ1-1,16,-,TGTGCCAGCAGCCTCCGGGACAGGGGACGGAACACTGAAGCTTTCTTT,CASSLRDRGRNTEAFF
TRBV11-3,TRBD2,TRBJ2-2,16,-,TGTGCCAGCAGCTCACAGCGCGGGGGGCAAACCGGGGAGCTGTTTTTT,CASSSQRGGQTGELFF
TRBV7-9,-,TRBJ2-7,15,-,TGTGCCAGCAGCTTAGCGGGGGGACTGGGGTACGAGCAGTACTTC,CASSLAGGLGYEQYF
TRBV15,-,TRBJ1-6,17,-,TGTGCCACCAGCAGAGATTTGACCGTCAGGCACAATTCACCCCTCCACTTT,CATSRDLTVRHNSPLHF
TRBV10-3,-,TRBJ1-1,11,-,TGTGCCATCAGTGACCCGAGGGAAGTTTTCTTT,CAISDPREVFF
TRBV6-1,TRBD2,TRBJ2-7,15,-,TGTGCCAGCAGACAGTATAGCGGGGTCCCCTACGAGCAGTACTTC,CASRQYSGVPYEQYF
TRBV10-2,TRBD1,TRBJ1-5,15,-,TGCGCCAGCACCTCAGGGGGAAGGGGGTATCAGCCCCAGCATTTT,CASTSGGRGYQPQHF
TRBV5-1,TRBD2,TRBJ2-1,15,-,TGCGCCAGTGGGGGAGCGGGGAGCTCCTACAATGAGCAGTTCTTC,CASGGAGSSYNEQFF
TRBV6-4,TRBD2,TRBJ2-2,18,once,TGTGCCAGCAGTGACTCGGTAGAAGCGGGGGGACCCACCGGGGAGCTGTTTTTT,CASSDSVEAGGPTGELFF
TRBV4-1,-,TRBJ1-1,11,-,TGCGCCAGCAGCCAAGGTCCTTTAACTTTCTTT,CASSQGPLTFF